These T cell receptor beta chains were read from a single sample in a study of vaccination effects on CD4 cells after COVID-19. The data were produced by immunoSEQ multiplex PCR, yet TCRdb's version contains in-frame clones alone and is incomplete. The repertoire holds about 71,000 clones, with under 75% as singletons. Their cognate antigens are unknown. This specimen consisted of CD4+ T cells from PBMCs cultured with HCoV-OC43 spike peptides, obtained before COVID-19 vaccination. The receptors were sampled from a human donor who received a COVID-19 vaccine. Both conserved end residues are part of each CDR3. The D gene is left open where the match is weak. Where a row states a size, it is once, few, many or the class of an expanded clone; other rows omit it.

DNA	CDR3	size	V	J	D
TGCGCCAGCAGCCAGGCCACCTCTAATGAAAAACTGTTTTTT	CASSQATSNEKLFF	.	TRBV4-1	TRBJ1-4	.
TGTGCCAGCAGTCTGGACAGGGCGCGGGCCGGGGAGCTGTTTTTT	CASSLDRARAGELFF	few	TRBV2	TRBJ2-2	TRBD1
TGTGCCAGTAGTCGTACTGCTGAAGCTTTCTTT	CASSRTAEAFF	few	TRBV19	TRBJ1-1	.
TGCAGCGCCCATGGGACAGGGTATGGCTACACCTTC	CSAHGTGYGYTF	.	TRBV29-1	TRBJ1-2	TRBD1
TGCAGGGGGAGAGACGGGTATGGCTACACCTTC	CRGRDGYGYTF	.	TRBV20-1	TRBJ1-2	.
TGTGCCAGCAGCGAGGGGTACAATGAGCAGTTCTTC	CASSEGYNEQFF	.	TRBV12-3/TRBV12-4	TRBJ2-1	.
TGTGCCAGCAGCTCTAAAAACAGGGAAAATCAGCCCCAGCATTTT	CASSSKNRENQPQHF	.	TRBV11-3	TRBJ1-5	.
TGTGCCAGTAGTATGGGACAGGGGACAAAGACCCAGTACTTC	CASSMGQGTKTQYF	.	TRBV19	TRBJ2-5	TRBD1
TGTGCCAGCAGCCGACAGACAGATACGCAGTATTTT	CASSRQTDTQYF	.	TRBV5-4	TRBJ2-3	.
TGTGCCACCAGCAGCCTTCAGGCCGGAAACACCATATATTTT	CATSSLQAGNTIYF	once	TRBV15	TRBJ1-3	.
TGTGCCAGCTCACCACGTAGACAGGGGGAGACGGGGAACACTGAAGCTTTCTTT	CASSPRRQGETGNTEAFF	.	TRBV18	TRBJ1-1	TRBD1
TGCGCCAGCAGCTTGGACGGACAGTATGGCTACACCTTC	CASSLDGQYGYTF	.	TRBV5-1	TRBJ1-2	.
TGTGCCACCAGTGACCCGGGGGGCTCCCCCATCACCGGGGAGCTGTTTTTT	CATSDPGGSPITGELFF	.	TRBV24-1	TRBJ2-2	.
TGTGCCAGCTCATCGCGGGGCCAGGAGACCCAGTACTTC	CASSSRGQETQYF	.	TRBV18	TRBJ2-5	.
TGTGCCAGCTCACCGAATCGACCCGGGGCCACCGGGGAGCTGTTTTTT	CASSPNRPGATGELFF	few	TRBV18	TRBJ2-2	.
TGTGCCAGCAGCCAAGGAGCGGGTGGAGAGACCCAGTACTTC	CASSQGAGGETQYF	.	TRBV3-1/TRBV3-2	TRBJ2-5	.